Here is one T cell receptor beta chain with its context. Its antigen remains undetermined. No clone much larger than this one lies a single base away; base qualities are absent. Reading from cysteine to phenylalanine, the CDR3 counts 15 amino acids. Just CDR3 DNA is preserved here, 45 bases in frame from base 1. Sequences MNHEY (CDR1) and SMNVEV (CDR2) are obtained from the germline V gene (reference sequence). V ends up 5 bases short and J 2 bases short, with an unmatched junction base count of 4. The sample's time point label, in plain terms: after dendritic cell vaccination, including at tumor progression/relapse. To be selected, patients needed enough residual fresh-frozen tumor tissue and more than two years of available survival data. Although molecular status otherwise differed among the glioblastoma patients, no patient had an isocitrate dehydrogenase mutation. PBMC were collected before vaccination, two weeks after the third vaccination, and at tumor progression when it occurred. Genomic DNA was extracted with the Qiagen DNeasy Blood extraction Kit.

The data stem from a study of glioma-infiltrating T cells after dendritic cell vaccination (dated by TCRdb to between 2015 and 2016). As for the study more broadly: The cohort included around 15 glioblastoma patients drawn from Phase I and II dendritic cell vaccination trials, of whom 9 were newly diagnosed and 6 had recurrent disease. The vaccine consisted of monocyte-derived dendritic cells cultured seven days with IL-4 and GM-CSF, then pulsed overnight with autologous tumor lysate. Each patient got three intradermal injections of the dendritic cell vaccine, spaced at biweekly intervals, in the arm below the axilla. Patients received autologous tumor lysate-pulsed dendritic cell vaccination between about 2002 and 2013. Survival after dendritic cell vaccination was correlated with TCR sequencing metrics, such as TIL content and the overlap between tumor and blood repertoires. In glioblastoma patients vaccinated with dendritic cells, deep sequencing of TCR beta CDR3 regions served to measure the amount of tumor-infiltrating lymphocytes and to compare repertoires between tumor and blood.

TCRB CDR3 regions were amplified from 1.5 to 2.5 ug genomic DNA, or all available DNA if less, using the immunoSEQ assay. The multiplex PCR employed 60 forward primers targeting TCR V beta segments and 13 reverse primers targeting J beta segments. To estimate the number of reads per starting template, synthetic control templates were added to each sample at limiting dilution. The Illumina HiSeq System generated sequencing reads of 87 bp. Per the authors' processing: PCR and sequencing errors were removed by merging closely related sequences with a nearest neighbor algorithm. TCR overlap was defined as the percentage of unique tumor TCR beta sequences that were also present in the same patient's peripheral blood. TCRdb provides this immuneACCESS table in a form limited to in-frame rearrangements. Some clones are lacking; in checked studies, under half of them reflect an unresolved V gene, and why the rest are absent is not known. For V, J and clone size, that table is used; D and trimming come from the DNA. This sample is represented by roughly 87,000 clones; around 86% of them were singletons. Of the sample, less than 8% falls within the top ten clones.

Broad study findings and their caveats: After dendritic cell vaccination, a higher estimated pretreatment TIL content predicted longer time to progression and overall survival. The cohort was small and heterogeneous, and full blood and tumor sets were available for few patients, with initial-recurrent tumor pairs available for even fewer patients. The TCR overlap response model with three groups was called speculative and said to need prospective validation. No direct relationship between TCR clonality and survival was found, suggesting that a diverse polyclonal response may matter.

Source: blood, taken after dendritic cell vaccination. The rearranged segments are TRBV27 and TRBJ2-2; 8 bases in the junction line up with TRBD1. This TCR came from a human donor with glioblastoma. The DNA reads TGTGCCAGCAGTGGACAGGGCACAAACACCGGGGAGCTGTTTTTT. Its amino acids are CASSGQGTNTGELFF.